The rows below give T cell receptor beta chains drawn from one sample of a study of blood T cell repertoires in COVID-19. TCRdb's copy holds only in-frame clones and misses some; the assay was immunoSEQ multiplex PCR. In the table there are approximately 470,000 clones, around 90% of which are singletons. Input material: PBMCs or T cells enriched from blood (not recorded which). These receptors all come from a woman between 18 and 29 years old who had recovered from COVID-19. CDR3s include the opening cysteine and the closing phenylalanine or tryptophan. A D gene is named only where the DNA matches it firmly. A row's size may be missing; if present it is once, few, many or a size class.

TRBJ2-7	.	TRBV6-5	.	TGTGCCAGCAGTTACCAAGGGCCTAGGGGCCACGAGCAGTACTTC	CASSYQGPRGHEQYF
TRBJ1-1	.	TRBV5-4	.	TGTGCCAGCAGCCCCACAACAGGGAACACTGAAGCTTTCTTT	CASSPTTGNTEAFF
TRBJ2-7	.	TRBV7-2	TRBD2	TGTGCCAGCAGCCCCAAGGGCCGGGACTACCTACCTTCCTACGAGCAGTACTTC	CASSPKGRDYLPSYEQYF
TRBJ1-1	.	TRBV4-1	.	TGCGCCAGCAGCCACCCGGTCGGTGACACTGAAGCTTTCTTT	CASSHPVGDTEAFF
TRBJ2-6	.	TRBV2	.	TGTGCCAGCACCGTCGGACACCTCTCTGGGGCCAACGTCCTGACTTTC	CASTVGHLSGANVLTF
TRBJ2-3	.	TRBV5-1	TRBD1	TGCGCCAGCACATTGGACAGGGCCAGCACAGATACGCAGTATTTT	CASTLDRASTDTQYF
TRBJ1-2	.	TRBV7-2	.	TGTGCCAGCAGCTTAAGGATTCCGGAGGGAGGCTACACCTTC	CASSLRIPEGGYTF
TRBJ2-7	few	TRBV2	TRBD2	TGTGCCAGCAGAGAACTAGCGGGGGGGATCTCGGGGCAGTACTTC	CASRELAGGISGQYF
TRBJ1-1	.	TRBV27	TRBD1	TGTGCCAGCAGTTTATCAACAGGGGGGAACACTGAAGCTTTCTTT	CASSLSTGGNTEAFF
TRBJ2-1	.	TRBV4-1	TRBD2	TGCGCCAGCAGCCAAATCAGCGGGGTTTACAATGAGCAGTTCTTC	CASSQISGVYNEQFF
TRBJ2-7	.	TRBV5-4	TRBD1	TGTGCCAGCAGCCGGGACAGACCCTACGAGCAGTACTTC	CASSRDRPYEQYF
TRBJ1-1	.	TRBV2	.	TGTGCCAGCAGCATCTTGGGAGAGGGCAAAGCTTTCTTT	CASSILGEGKAFF
TRBJ1-2	once	TRBV30	.	TGTGCCTGGAGTAGACCGGGATTTGGCTATGGCTACACCTTC	CAWSRPGFGYGYTF
TRBJ1-2	.	TRBV27	.	TGTGCCAGCCAATTCCGGGGGGCGGATGGCTACACCTTC	CASQFRGADGYTF
TRBJ1-1	.	TRBV5-1	.	TGCGCCAGCAGCTCACAAACGATGAACACTGAAGCTTTCTTT	CASSSQTMNTEAFF
TRBJ2-7	.	TRBV2	.	TGTGCCACCTCGGGCAGGGCAATCCCTAACGAGCAGTACTTC	CATSGRAIPNEQYF
TRBJ1-1	.	TRBV6-5	TRBD1	TGTGCCAGCAGAACAACAGGGGACTACACTGAAGCTTTCTTT	CASRTTGDYTEAFF
TRBJ2-2	.	TRBV30	.	TGTGCCTGGAGTCGGAGAGAATTGGGGGAGCTGTTTTTT	CAWSRRELGELFF
TRBJ1-6	.	TRBV4-1	.	TGCGCCAGCAGCCAAGATAGCCCCAATCTTCTTTATAATTCACCCCTCCACTTT	CASSQDSPNLLYNSPLHF
TRBJ2-7	.	TRBV7-9	TRBD1	TGTGCCAGCAGCTGGATTGGGACAGGGAACCTCTACGAGCAGTACTTC	CASSWIGTGNLYEQYF
TRBJ2-5	.	TRBV6-1	.	TGTGCCAGCAGTGACCGGGGTAGGGACCAAGAGACCCAGTACTTC	CASSDRGRDQETQYF
TRBJ2-7	.	TRBV5-6	TRBD1	TGTGCCAGCGGACAGGGATCAACCTCAATCTACGAGCAGTACTTC	CASGQGSTSIYEQYF
TRBJ1-1	.	TRBV12-3/TRBV12-4	TRBD1	TGTGCCAGTGGCCAGGGGGACACTGAAGCTTTCTTT	CASGQGDTEAFF
TRBJ1-1	.	TRBV5-1	TRBD1	TGCGCCAGCAGCTTAGAGGGGACAGGGAACACTGAAGCTTTCTTT	CASSLEGTGNTEAFF
TRBJ1-1	.	TRBV3-1/TRBV3-2	.	TGTGCCAGCAGCCCGGAGGCGGGTACTGAAGCTTTCTTT	CASSPEAGTEAFF
TRBJ2-7	few	TRBV6-5	.	TGTGCCAGCAGTTACGGGGCAGGGGACTCCTACGAGCAGTACTTC	CASSYGAGDSYEQYF
TRBJ1-1	.	TRBV30	.	TGTGCCTGGAGTAGAGGGATCACTGAAGCTTTCTTT	CAWSRGITEAFF
TRBJ2-3	.	TRBV30	.	TGTGCCTCCACACGTATTCCTAGCACAGATACGCAGTATTTT	CASTRIPSTDTQYF
TRBJ2-7	.	TRBV2	TRBD1	TGTGCCAGCAAACTTCTAGGACAGGGGGTCTACGAGCAGTACTTC	CASKLLGQGVYEQYF
TRBJ2-1	.	TRBV5-4	TRBD2	TGTGCCAGCAGTTGGGGAAGCGGGGTAGGCAATGAGCAGTTCTTC	CASSWGSGVGNEQFF
TRBJ1-2	.	TRBV7-2	.	TGTGCCAGCAGCTTGGACAGCTATGGCTACACCTTC	CASSLDSYGYTF
TRBJ2-2	.	TRBV7-8	TRBD2	TGTGCCAGCAGCTCAAGCGGCGGGGGGCTTTCGAACACCGGGGAGCTGTTTTTT	CASSSSGGGLSNTGELFF
TRBJ2-1	.	TRBV5-8	.	TGTGCCAGCAGCTGGGATAGCCGCGGGGAGCAGTTCTTC	CASSWDSRGEQFF
TRBJ2-7	.	TRBV3-1/TRBV3-2	.	TGTGCCAGCAGCCACCCCACAGGGGAGCAGTACTTC	CASSHPTGEQYF
TRBJ2-7	.	TRBV9	.	TGTGCCAGCAGCGTAGAGTCCCGGGACGAGCAGTACTTC	CASSVESRDEQYF
TRBJ1-1	.	TRBV3-1/TRBV3-2	.	TGTGCCAGCAGCCAAATCAGGGGCGGTGGTGAAGCTTTCTTT	CASSQIRGGGEAFF
TRBJ1-1	.	TRBV11-3	.	TGTGCCAGCAGCGGAGACCGACCTGGCGCTTTCTTT	CASSGDRPGAFF
TRBJ1-2	.	TRBV15	.	TGTGCCACCAGCCTCCGCGCTGATGGGGGGATGGCTGGCTACACCTTC	CATSLRADGGMAGYTF
TRBJ1-5	.	TRBV2	.	TGTGCCAGCAAGGGCCAGGGTAACCTTAGCAATCAGCCCCAGCATTTT	CASKGQGNLSNQPQHF
TRBJ2-5	.	TRBV5-1	TRBD1	TGCGCCAGCAGCTTGAGGGGGCAGTCCCAAGAGACCCAGTACTTC	CASSLRGQSQETQYF
TRBJ2-1	few	TRBV5-4	TRBD1	TGTGCCAGCAGCTTCCTTGGGACAGACGAGCCAAAGTTCTTC	CASSFLGTDEPKFF
TRBJ2-3	.	TRBV6-5	TRBD1	TGTGCCAGCAGTTGGACAGGGATTAGCACAGATACGCAGTATTTT	CASSWTGISTDTQYF
TRBJ1-2	.	TRBV3-1/TRBV3-2	.	TGTGCCAGCAGCCCCACCACAGGGCGCTATGGCTACACCTTC	CASSPTTGRYGYTF
TRBJ1-1	once	TRBV11-2	.	TGTGCCAGCAGCTTCGGGGGGGTGAACACTGAAGCTTTCTTT	CASSFGGVNTEAFF
TRBJ2-3	.	TRBV7-2	.	TGTGCCAGCAGCTTAACGAATATCAGGGTTAAGGGAGATACGCAGTATTTT	CASSLTNIRVKGDTQYF
TRBJ1-1	once	TRBV13	.	TGTGCCACAGCACTTCCAGGTAGTCGAACTGAAGCTTTCTTT	CATALPGSRTEAFF
TRBJ2-3	.	TRBV9	.	TGTGCCAGCAGCGTAGGACAGATGTTGGATACGCAGTATTTT	CASSVGQMLDTQYF
TRBJ2-1	.	TRBV29-1	.	TGCAGCGTTGCGCCGGGAAGTGACAATGAGCAGTTCTTC	CSVAPGSDNEQFF
TRBJ2-3	.	TRBV14	.	TGTGCCAGCAGCCAAGACCAGAAGGATACGCAGTATTTT	CASSQDQKDTQYF
TRBJ1-2	.	TRBV12-3/TRBV12-4	.	TGTGCCAGCAGGAACAGGGAGATCGAGGGCTACACCTTC	CASRNREIEGYTF
TRBJ1-6	few	TRBV6-5	.	TGTGCCCCTCCTTCCCTTAATTCACCCCTCCACTTT	CAPPSLNSPLHF
TRBJ1-1	few	TRBV7-8	TRBD1	TGTGCCAGCAGCCAAGCCGAGGGGGCAAGGAACACTGAAGCTTTCTTT	CASSQAEGARNTEAFF
TRBJ1-1	.	TRBV2	.	TGTGCCAGCAGTGGCCTGAGGCGCGCGAACACTGAAGCTTTCTTT	CASSGLRRANTEAFF
TRBJ2-3	.	TRBV7-2	TRBD2	TGTGCCAGCAGCTTTGCCGGGACTAGTCCAGATACGCAGTATTTT	CASSFAGTSPDTQYF
TRBJ1-5	.	TRBV27	TRBD1	TGTGCCAGCAGTTACAGGGGTGGCAATCAGCCCCAGCATTTT	CASSYRGGNQPQHF
TRBJ1-2	few	TRBV7-2	.	TGTGCCAGCAGCTTAGAGTCAGGGGTTGGCTACACCTTC	CASSLESGVGYTF